This entry features one T cell receptor beta chain sequence. The data originate from a study of blood T cell repertoires in COVID-19. The assay was immunoSEQ multiplex PCR, and TCRdb's table has in-frame clones only and misses some. This sample has some 180,000 clones; 70% to 80% occur once, and the top ten carry nearly 6%. This CDR3 is 15 amino acids long. Germline CDR1 SGHRS, CDR2 YFSETQ. Trimming left V 7 bases short and J 1 base short, with 17 bases between. Input material: peripheral blood. This TCR derives from a woman in her 40s with COVID-19, enrolled during active disease. The chain carries TRBV5-1 and TRBJ1-1, with D maybe TRBD1 (5 bases). CDR3 loop: CASRMGGTENTEAFF. The CDR3, as DNA: TGCGCCAGCCGCATGGGCGGGACTGAGAACACTGAAGCTTTCTTT.